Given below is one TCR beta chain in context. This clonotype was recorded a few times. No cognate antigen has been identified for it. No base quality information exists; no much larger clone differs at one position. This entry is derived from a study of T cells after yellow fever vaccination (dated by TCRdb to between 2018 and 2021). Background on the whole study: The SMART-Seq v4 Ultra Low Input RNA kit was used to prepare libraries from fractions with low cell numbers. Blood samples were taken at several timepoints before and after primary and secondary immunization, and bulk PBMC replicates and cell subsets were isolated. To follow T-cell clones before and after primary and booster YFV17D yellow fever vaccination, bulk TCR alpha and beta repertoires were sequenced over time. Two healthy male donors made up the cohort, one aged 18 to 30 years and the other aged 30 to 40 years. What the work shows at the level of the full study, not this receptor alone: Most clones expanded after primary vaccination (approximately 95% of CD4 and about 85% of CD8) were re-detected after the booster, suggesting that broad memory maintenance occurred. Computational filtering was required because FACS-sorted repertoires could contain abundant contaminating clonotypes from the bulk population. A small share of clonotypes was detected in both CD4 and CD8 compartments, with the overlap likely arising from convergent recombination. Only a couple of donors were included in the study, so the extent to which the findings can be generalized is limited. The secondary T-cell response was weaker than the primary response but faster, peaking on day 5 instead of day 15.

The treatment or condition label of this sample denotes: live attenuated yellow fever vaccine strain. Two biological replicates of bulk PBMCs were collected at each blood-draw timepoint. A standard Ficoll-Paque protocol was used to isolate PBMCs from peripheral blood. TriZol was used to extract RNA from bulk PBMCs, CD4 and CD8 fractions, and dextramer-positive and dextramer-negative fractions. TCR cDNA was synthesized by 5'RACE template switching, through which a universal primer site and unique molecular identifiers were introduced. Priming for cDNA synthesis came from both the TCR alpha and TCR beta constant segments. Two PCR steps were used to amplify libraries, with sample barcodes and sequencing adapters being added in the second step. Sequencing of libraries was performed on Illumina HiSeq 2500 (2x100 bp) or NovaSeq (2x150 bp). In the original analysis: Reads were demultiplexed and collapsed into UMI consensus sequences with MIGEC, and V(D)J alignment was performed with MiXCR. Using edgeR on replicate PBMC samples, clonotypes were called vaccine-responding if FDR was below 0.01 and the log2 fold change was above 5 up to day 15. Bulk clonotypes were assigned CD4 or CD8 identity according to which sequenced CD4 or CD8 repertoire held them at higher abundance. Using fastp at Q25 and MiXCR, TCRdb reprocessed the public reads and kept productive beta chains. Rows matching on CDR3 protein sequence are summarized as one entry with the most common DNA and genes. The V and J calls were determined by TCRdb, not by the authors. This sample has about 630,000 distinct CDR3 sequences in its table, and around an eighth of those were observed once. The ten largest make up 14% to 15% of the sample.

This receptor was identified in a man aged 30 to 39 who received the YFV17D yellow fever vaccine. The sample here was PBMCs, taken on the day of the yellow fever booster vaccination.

The CDR3 is CASSQAGRTLYTF. The nucleotides are TGTGCCAGCTCACAGGCAGGGCGAACGCTCTACACCTTC. The chain is assembled from TRBV27 and TRBJ1-2; the D gene is possibly TRBD1, with 5 bases matching. From the cysteine up to the phenylalanine, the CDR3 has a length of 13 residues. Only the CDR3 DNA stays, 39 bases, in frame from base 1. Relative to germline, V is 8 bases shorter and J is 10 bases shorter, with 20 bases between their ends. The germline V gene (reference sequence) supplies CDR1 MNHEY and CDR2 SMNVEV.